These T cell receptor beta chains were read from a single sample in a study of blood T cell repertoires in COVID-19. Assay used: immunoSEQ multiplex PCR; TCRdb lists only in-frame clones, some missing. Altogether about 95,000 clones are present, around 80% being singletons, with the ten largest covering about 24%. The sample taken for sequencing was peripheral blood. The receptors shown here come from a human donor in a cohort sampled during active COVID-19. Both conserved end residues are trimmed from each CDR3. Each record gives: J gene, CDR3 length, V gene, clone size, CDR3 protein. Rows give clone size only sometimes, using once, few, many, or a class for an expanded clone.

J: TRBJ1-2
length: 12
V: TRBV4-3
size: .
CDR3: ASSQKSDTYGYT

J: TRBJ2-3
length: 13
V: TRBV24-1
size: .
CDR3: ATSDPGQAPDTQY

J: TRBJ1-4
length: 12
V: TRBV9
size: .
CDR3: ASSEGDGLEKLF

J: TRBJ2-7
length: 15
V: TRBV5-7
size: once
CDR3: ASSLALRGQGLYEQY

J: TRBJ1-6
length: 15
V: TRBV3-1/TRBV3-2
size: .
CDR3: ASSQVAQGGHNSPLH

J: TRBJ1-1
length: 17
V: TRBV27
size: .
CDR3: ASRSFIGQGAYGSTEAF

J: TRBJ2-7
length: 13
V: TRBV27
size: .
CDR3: ASSWRGSGFYEQY

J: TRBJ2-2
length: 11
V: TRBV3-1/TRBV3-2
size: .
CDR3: ASSQLGGGELF

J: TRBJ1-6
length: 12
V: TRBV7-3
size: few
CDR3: ASSLGTGESPLH

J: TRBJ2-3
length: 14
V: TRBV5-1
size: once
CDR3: ASSPGTSGTTDTQY

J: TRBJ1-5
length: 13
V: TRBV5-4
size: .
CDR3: ASSPNPGLNQPQH

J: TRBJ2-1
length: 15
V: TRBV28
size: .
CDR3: ASSLSLAGTPYNEQF

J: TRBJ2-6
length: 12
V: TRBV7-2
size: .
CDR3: ASSASTGANVLT

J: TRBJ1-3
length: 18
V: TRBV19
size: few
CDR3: ASSVSWKAGAGGKGNTIY

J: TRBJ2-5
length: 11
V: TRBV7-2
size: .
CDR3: ATSRGGSETQY

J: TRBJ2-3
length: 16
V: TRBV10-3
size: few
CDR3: ATGRMGVAGVSTDTQY

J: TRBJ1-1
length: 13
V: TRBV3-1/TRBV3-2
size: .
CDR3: ASSPKTGENTEAF

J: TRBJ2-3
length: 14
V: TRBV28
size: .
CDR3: ASSFRTSGSTDTQY

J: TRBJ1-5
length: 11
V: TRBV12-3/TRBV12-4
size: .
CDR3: ASSGTVNQPQH

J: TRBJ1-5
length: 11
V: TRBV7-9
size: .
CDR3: ASSLGRDQPQH

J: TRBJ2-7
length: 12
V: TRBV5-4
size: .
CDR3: ASSSGTEPYEQY

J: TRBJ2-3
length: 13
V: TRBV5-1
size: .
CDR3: ASSWTSGGTDTQY

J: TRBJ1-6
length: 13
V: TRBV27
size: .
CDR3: ASSLYSNSGSPLH

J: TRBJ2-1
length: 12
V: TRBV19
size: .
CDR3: ASSPRTVYNEQF

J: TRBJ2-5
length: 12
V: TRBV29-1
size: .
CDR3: SVEVGQTQETQY

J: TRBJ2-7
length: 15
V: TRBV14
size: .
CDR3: ASSQDLRTSGNYEQY

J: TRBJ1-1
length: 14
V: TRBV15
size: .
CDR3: ATSRDGGTVNTEAF

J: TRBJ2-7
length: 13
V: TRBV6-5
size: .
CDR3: ASIKTSGPSYEQY

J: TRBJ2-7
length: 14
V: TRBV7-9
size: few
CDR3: ASSLTGGGMAYEQY

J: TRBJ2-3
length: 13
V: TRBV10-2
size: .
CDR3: AISGGITSTDTQY

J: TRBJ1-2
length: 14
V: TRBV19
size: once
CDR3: ASRRDRGALNYGYT